One sample yielded the 24 T cell receptor beta chains listed below, sequenced in a study of cytomegalovirus exposure and HLA in healthy donors. The PCR contained 60 Vbeta and 13 Jbeta primers. Profiling relied on immunoSEQ multiplex PCR, and the TCRdb table lists in-frame clones only, not all of them. There are hundreds of thousands of clones in the sample; around 75% occur only once, and about 1.9% lies in the top ten. Sequencing was performed on PBMCs. The receptors shown here come from a young woman in good health and CMV-seronegative.

This clone was recorded only once. V usage is TRBV9 and J usage is TRBJ1-2, with 9 bases fitting TRBD1. Trimming at V came to 4 bases and at J to 3 bases, leaving 7 bases not matched to a gene. CDR3 size: 15 residues. Germline V lookup: CDR1 SGDLS, CDR2 YYNGEE. The CDR3 loop reads CASSPTRDRDYGYTF. DNA for the CDR3: TGTGCCAGCAGCCCAACCAGGGACAGGGACTATGGCTACACCTTC.

The chain is built from TRBV20-1 and TRBJ2-2; possible D gene TRBD1, 6 bases. The V end was cut by 7 bases, the J end by 7 bases, with 10 bases between. CDR3 length equals 11 residues. Germline V gene sequence: CDR1 DFQATT, CDR2 SNEGSKA (reference sequence). In nucleotides, the CDR3 is TGCAGTGGGTCAGGGGACGGGGAGCTGTTTTTT. Translation gives CSGSGDGELFF.

The V and J genes are TRBV6-5 and TRBJ2-2; D gene uncertain. In germline, CDR1 is MNHEY, CDR2 SVGAGI. There are 13 residues in the CDR3. Trimming removed 7 bases at V and 4 bases at J, with 10 bases between. The CDR3 spells CASTAGLTGELFF. CDR3 bases: TGTGCCAGCACCGCAGGCCTCACCGGGGAGCTGTTTTTT.

This chain uses TRBV5-6 with TRBJ2-5; 12 nucleotides match TRBD1. The CDR3 contains 14 residues. CDR1 is SGHDT and CDR2 is YYEEEE in the germline V gene. The V gene end was trimmed by 2 bases and the J gene end by 11 bases; junction bases not matched to a gene: 7. CDR3 sequence (DNA): TGTGCCAGCAGCTTCGGGACAGGGGGCTCGGGGCAGTACTTC. Translating gives CASSFGTGGSGQYF.

This clone has more than one count but fewer than ten. The chain joins TRBV29-1 to TRBJ1-2; no clear D. The CDR3 covers 12 residues. Trimming took 2 bases from V and 8 from J, leaving 12 bases between them. The germline gives CDR1 SQVTM, CDR2 ANQGSEA. This CDR3 is CSVERALRGYTF. The CDR3 bases are TGCAGCGTTGAAAGAGCCCTGCGGGGCTACACCTTC.

V gene TRBV5-1 combines with J gene TRBJ1-5; D is undetermined. In germline, CDR1 is SGHRS, CDR2 YFSETQ. CDR3 length: 13 amino acids. V lost 2 bases and J 4 bases, leaving 7 bases between the germline ends. In nucleotides, the CDR3 is TGCGCCAGCAGCTTTGCCGAGAATCAGCCCCAGCATTTT. This codes for CASSFAENQPQHF.

This chain connects TRBV25-1 to TRBJ1-5; D gene uncertain. This CDR3 spans 13 amino acids. V was trimmed by 5 bases and J by 7 bases, leaving 12 bases between them. CDR1 is MGHDK and CDR2 is SYGVNS in the germline V gene. The chain's CDR3 is CASSPSGGQPQHF. Written as DNA, the CDR3 is TGTGCCAGCAGTCCATCCGGAGGACAGCCCCAGCATTTT. Based on the CDR3 plus reference TRBV25-1 and TRBJ1-5, the full variable domain is EADIYQTPRYLVIGTGKKITLECSQTMGHDKMYWYQQDPGMELHLIHYSYGVNSTEKGDLSSESTVSRIRTEHFPLTLESARPSHTSQYLCASSPSGGQPQHFGDGTRLSIL.

The rearrangement links TRBV5-6 to TRBJ2-5, with unresolved D. The CDR3 runs to 13 residues. From germline, CDR1 is SGHDT and CDR2 YYEEEE. The V and J ends lost 1 base and 4 bases respectively, with 8 bases between them. The CDR3 loop reads CASSLYGGETQYF. The DNA for the CDR3 is TGTGCCAGCAGCTTGTACGGCGGAGAGACCCAGTACTTC.

This clone has only a few counts. J is TRBJ2-7 and V is TRBV7-3, with 11 bases fitting TRBD2. Germline CDR1 is SGHTA and CDR2 is FQGTGA. V trimming: 5 bases; J trimming: 5 bases; junction bases outside the gene matches: 11. This CDR3 is built from 16 residues. For the CDR3, the DNA is TGTGCCAGCAGCCAAGAATTTAGCGGGGGGGCCAACGAGCAGTACTTC. Amino acids: CASSQEFSGGANEQYF.

The J gene is TRBJ2-7, the V gene TRBV6-5; 10 positions match TRBD2. J gave up 3 bases and V 4 bases, and 0 bases lay outside the gene matches. The CDR3 has 13 amino acids. In germline, CDR1 is MNHEY, CDR2 SVGAGI. This chain's CDR3 is CASSLAGGYEQYF. CDR3 DNA: TGTGCCAGCAGTTTAGCGGGAGGCTACGAGCAGTACTTC.

In the case of this clone: At one end, the junction sequence differs from germline, possibly due to a read error. J is TRBJ1-6 and V is TRBV6-5; 9 nucleotides match TRBD1. The CDR3 is made up of 15 amino acids. Germline CDR1 MNHEY, CDR2 SVGAGI. The CDR3 sequence: CASSDSGTGNSPLHF. Written as DNA, the CDR3 is TGTGCCAGCAGTGACTCCGGGACAGGGAATTCACCCCTCCACTTT.

DNA for the CDR3: TGTGCCAGCCAGGAAGGGACTGGATACTACGAGCAGTACTTC. This gives the protein CASQEGTGYYEQYF. The chain recombines TRBV2 with TRBJ2-7; tentative D call: TRBD2 (6 bases). Germline CDR1 is SNHLY and CDR2 is FYNNEI. Trimming left V 8 bases short and J 3 bases short, with 17 bases between. The CDR3 sequence is 14 residues long. Variable domain in full (rest from reference TRBV2 and TRBJ2-7): EPEVTQTPSHQVTQMGQEVILRCVPISNHLYFYWYRQILGQKVEFLVSFYNNEISEKSEIFDDQFSVERPDGSNFTLKIRSTKLEDSAMYFCASQEGTGYYEQYFGPGTRLTVT.

The V gene is TRBV18, the J gene TRBJ2-7; D perhaps matches TRBD2 (6 bases). With 8 bases removed from V and 0 bases from J, the gap between germline ends came to 17 bases. The CDR3 sequence is 15 residues long. The germline gives CDR1 KGHSH, CDR2 LQKENI. CDR3 coding DNA: TGTGCCAGCACGACCAACGCGGGAAACTCCTACGAGCAGTACTTC. As protein: CASTTNAGNSYEQYF.

The genes are TRBV2 and TRBJ2-2; the D is unclear. The CDR3 runs to 14 residues. V dropped 6 bases and J dropped 4 bases, with 12 bases sitting between them. Germline CDR1 and CDR2: SNHLY and FYNNEI. The CDR3 is CASRANIVTGELFF. The CDR3 coding sequence is TGTGCCAGCAGGGCCAACATTGTCACCGGGGAGCTGTTTTTT.

CDR3 sequence reads: CASTSLEAPLHF. CDR3 DNA sequence: TGTGCCAGCACCTCCCTGGAGGCACCCCTCCACTTT. The genes are TRBV6-6 and TRBJ1-6, with D uncertain. Germline V gene sequence: CDR1 MNHNY, CDR2 SVGAGI (reference sequence). The V end was cut by 7 bases, the J end by 11 bases, with 12 bases between. The CDR3 length is 12 residues.

The rearrangement uses TRBV18 and TRBJ2-1; possibly TRBD2 for D (6 bases). This CDR3 is 14 amino acids long. Per germline, CDR1 KGHSH and CDR2 LQKENI. V lost 5 bases, J lost 4 bases, and 12 bases lay in between. The CDR3 sequence: CASSGGESYNEQFF. CDR3 coding DNA: TGTGCCAGCTCAGGAGGGGAAAGTTACAATGAGCAGTTCTTC.

The V gene is TRBV14, the J gene TRBJ2-1; 7 bases are a match to TRBD2. J gave up 2 bases and V 4 bases, and 8 bases lay outside the gene matches. CDR1 is SGHDN and CDR2 is FVKESK in the germline V gene. The CDR3 has 16 residues. CDR3 amino acids: CASSRPPGGAYNEQFF. CDR3 nucleotide sequence: TGTGCCAGCAGCCGTCCCCCGGGGGGAGCCTACAATGAGCAGTTCTTC.

The chain couples TRBV5-5 to TRBJ2-5; 10 bases agree with TRBD2. Germline V gives CDR1 SGHKS, CDR2 YYEKEE (reference sequence). The CDR3 is made up of 19 amino acids. V was clipped by 0 bases and J by 4 bases; unmatched bases: 15. The CDR3 region is CASSLVDLSSGSRGETQYF. Written as DNA, the CDR3 is TGTGCCAGCAGCTTGGTGGATTTGTCTAGCGGGAGTCGGGGAGAGACCCAGTACTTC. Supplemented by reference TRBV5-5 and TRBJ2-5, the full variable domain reads DAGVTQSPTHLIKTRGQQVTLRCSPISGHKSVSWYQQVLGQGPQFIFQYYEKEERGRGNFPDRFSARQFPNYSSELNVNALLLGDSALYLCASSLVDLSSGSRGETQYFGPGTRLLVL.

The chain is built from TRBV7-9 and TRBJ2-5; 15 bases are a match to TRBD2. The CDR3 has 18 amino acids. V shed 5 bases and J 5 bases; nucleotides not matched to a gene: 12. Germline lookup yields CDR1 SEHNR and CDR2 FQNEAQ (reference sequence). CDR3 protein: CASSPRRGLAGGGETQYF. Written as DNA, the CDR3 is TGTGCCAGCAGCCCTAGGCGCGGACTAGCGGGAGGGGGGGAGACCCAGTACTTC.

CDR3 region: CASRGRTVTYEQYF. As DNA, the CDR3 is TGTGCCAGCAGGGGGCGGACAGTTACCTACGAGCAGTACTTC. The chain has TRBV6-5 and TRBJ2-7; D is possibly TRBD1 (6 bases). With 6 bases removed from V and 2 bases from J, the gap between germline ends came to 14 bases. CDR1 is MNHEY and CDR2 is SVGAGI in the germline V gene. The CDR3 covers 14 residues.

This clone showed up just once. This chain uses TRBV27 with TRBJ1-2; 11 bases are a match to TRBD1. This CDR3 comprises 16 residues. The V gene end was trimmed by 4 bases and the J gene end by 7 bases; junction bases not matched to a gene: 11. CDR1 and CDR2 (germline): MNHEY, SMNVEV (reference sequence). The CDR3 region is CASSSRTGGDGSGYTF. The DNA of the CDR3 is TGTGCCAGCAGTTCGCGGACAGGGGGCGATGGGAGTGGCTACACCTTC.

The rearrangement uses TRBV5-1 and TRBJ1-1; D remains unclear. V gave up 4 bases and J gave up 1 base, with 8 bases separating them. The CDR3 spans 13 residues. Per the germline V gene, CDR1 is SGHRS and CDR2 is YFSETQ. The CDR3 spells CASSVDKNTEAFF. Written as DNA, the CDR3 is TGCGCCAGCAGCGTCGACAAGAACACTGAAGCTTTCTTT. Full variable domain (outside the CDR3, taken from reference TRBV5-1 and TRBJ1-1): KAGVTQTPRYLIKTRGQQVTLSCSPISGHRSVSWYQQTPGQGLQFLFEYFSETQRNKGNFPGRFSGRQFSNSRSEMNVSTLELGDSALYLCASSVDKNTEAFFGQGTRLTVV.

The J gene is TRBJ2-3, the V gene TRBV7-3; TRBD1 matches at 7 bases. V lost 2 bases to trimming and J lost 6 bases; unmatched junction nucleotides: 5. Germline CDR1 and CDR2: SGHTA and FQGTGA. The CDR3 contains 14 residues. In nucleotides, the CDR3 is TGTGCCAGCAGCTTACAGAAGGGGGCGGATACGCAGTATTTT. Its protein product is CASSLQKGADTQYF.

This chain joins TRBV5-1 and TRBJ2-2; D is ambiguous. Germline loops: CDR1 SGHRS, CDR2 YFSETQ. The CDR3 contains 13 residues. The V end lost 2 bases, the J end lost 4 bases, and 6 bases lay between the germline ends. As DNA, the CDR3 is TGCGCCAGCAGCTTATCAGTCACCGGGGAGCTGTTTTTT. Its protein is CASSLSVTGELFF.